This passage covers 21 T cell receptor beta chains from one sample sequenced in a study of cytomegalovirus exposure and HLA in healthy donors. PCR amplification relied on 60 Vbeta primers (plus 13 Jbeta primers). The data were produced by immunoSEQ multiplex PCR, yet TCRdb's version contains in-frame clones alone and is incomplete. Seen here are under 200,000 clones, roughly 80% observed once, and the top ten hold about 1.7%. Specimen: PBMCs. The source is a woman aged 18-30 years in good health and CMV-seronegative.

The chain carries TRBV18 and TRBJ2-5; 7 bases fit TRBD1. There are 13 residues in the CDR3. Trimming at V came to 4 bases and at J to 4 bases, leaving 3 bases not matched to a gene. Germline CDR1 is KGHSH and CDR2 is LQKENI. In nucleotides, the CDR3 is TGTGCCAGCTCACTGGGACAGATAGAGACCCAGTACTTC. Amino acid sequence: CASSLGQIETQYF.

V usage is TRBV5-1 and J usage is TRBJ2-1, with D perhaps matching TRBD2 (6 bases). V was trimmed by 4 bases and J by 10 bases, leaving 24 bases between them. The germline gives CDR1 SGHRS, CDR2 YFSETQ. The length of the CDR3 is 16 residues. For the CDR3, the DNA is TGCGCCAGCAGCGAGGGACTTACCGGGCCCCGAGGGGAGCAGTTCTTC. The encoded protein is CASSEGLTGPRGEQFF.

For this clone: The sample carries other DNA sequences with the same CDR3. The chain links TRBV27 to TRBJ2-7, with D perhaps TRBD2 (7 bases). Trimming removed 2 bases at V and 0 bases at J, with 11 bases between. The CDR3 is made up of 15 amino acids. Germline loops: CDR1 MNHEY, CDR2 SMNVEV (reference sequence). The CDR3 is CASSLRGAYSYEQYF. CDR3 DNA sequence: TGTGCCAGCAGTTTACGGGGGGCGTACTCCTACGAGCAGTACTTC.

The chain employs TRBV7-9 and TRBJ1-5; TRBD1 is a possible D gene (6 bases). From germline, CDR1 is SEHNR and CDR2 FQNEAQ (reference sequence). The CDR3 has 15 residues. Trimming stripped 5 bases from V and 4 bases from J, with 15 bases between. CDR3 nucleotides: TGTGCCAGCAGCCCCCGGACAGCCTCAAATCAGCCCCAGCATTTT. Amino acids: CASSPRTASNQPQHF.

The chain carries TRBV6-5 and TRBJ2-1, with TRBD1 as a possible D gene (6 bases). The CDR3 covers 13 residues. Germline CDR1 is MNHEY and CDR2 is SVGAGI. V was cut by 6 bases and J by 6 bases, with 12 bases left in between. CDR3 region: CASSPGVFNEQFF. DNA for the CDR3: TGTGCCAGCAGCCCAGGGGTTTTCAATGAGCAGTTCTTC.

The chain links TRBV5-6 to TRBJ2-1; 7 bases line up with TRBD1. V trimming: 2 bases; J trimming: 9 bases; junction bases outside the gene matches: 11. Germline V gene data show CDR1 as SGHDT and CDR2 as YYEEEE. The CDR3 contains 15 residues. The CDR3 DNA reads as TGTGCCAGCAGCTTTGGACAGGTCGGGGACGGTGAGCAGTTCTTC. Its protein is CASSFGQVGDGEQFF.

V usage is TRBV10-2 and J usage is TRBJ2-1, with D possibly TRBD1 on 5 matching bases. Between the trimmed V and J ends, which lost 0 bases and 5 bases, there was a span of 11 bases. Germline lookup yields CDR1 WSHSY and CDR2 SAAADI. The CDR3 has 15 amino acids. Here the CDR3 DNA reads TGCGCCAGCAGTGAGTCGCAGGAAGGGGACAATGAGCAGTTCTTC. This codes for CASSESQEGDNEQFF.

The chain employs TRBV19 and TRBJ2-7; possible D gene TRBD2, 7 bases. Trimming cost V 5 bases and J 3 bases, with 17 bases left between them. The CDR3 contains 15 residues. Per the germline V gene, CDR1 is LNHDA and CDR2 is SQIVND (reference sequence). The CDR3 DNA sequence: TGTGCCAGTAGTGTCGGCGGGGGCCCTCTCTACGAGCAGTACTTC. Translation gives CASSVGGGPLYEQYF. The full variable domain, rest sourced from reference TRBV19 and TRBJ2-7, is DGGITQSPKYLFRKEGQNVTLSCEQNLNHDAMYWYRQDPGQGLRLIYYSQIVNDFQKGDIAEGYSVSREKKESFPLTVTSAQKNPTAFYLCASSVGGGPLYEQYFGPGTRLTVT.

This CDR3 reads CASSQRQGAILMGNTIYF. The CDR3 region has the DNA TGTGCCAGCAGCCAGCGACAGGGAGCGATTCTAATGGGAAACACCATATATTTT. This chain uses TRBV14 with TRBJ1-3, with 7 nucleotides matching TRBD1. The length of the CDR3 is 18 residues. The J segment lost 4 bases and the V segment lost 3 bases, leaving 15 bases of the junction unmatched. Germline CDR1 and CDR2: SGHDN and FVKESK.

The chain combines TRBV27 with TRBJ2-7; TRBD1 matches at 7 bases. Germline trimming cut 2 bases from V and 5 bases from J; bases unmatched to any gene: 6. Germline CDR1 MNHEY, CDR2 SMNVEV (reference sequence). The CDR3 runs to 14 residues. This CDR3 is CASSLRDQGDEQYF. The CDR3 DNA sequence: TGTGCCAGCAGTTTACGGGATCAGGGGGACGAGCAGTACTTC.

V usage is TRBV7-9 and J usage is TRBJ1-5, with D possibly matching TRBD1 (6 bases). CDR3 length equals 14 residues. Germline V gene sequence: CDR1 SEHNR, CDR2 FQNEAQ (reference sequence). The V end lost 3 bases, the J end lost 7 bases, and 13 bases lay between the germline ends. In DNA form, the CDR3 reads TGTGCCAGCAGCTTGGGGGGGCCTGGGCAGCCCCAGCATTTT. Translated: CASSLGGPGQPQHF. The full variable domain, its missing parts supplied by reference TRBV7-9 and TRBJ1-5, is DTGVSQNPRHKITKRGQNVTFRCDPISEHNRLYWYRQTLGQGPEFLTYFQNEAQLEKSRLLSDRFSAERPKGSFSTLEIQRTEQGDSAMYLCASSLGGPGQPQHFGDGTRLSIL.

The chain links TRBV28 to TRBJ2-7, with D maybe TRBD1 (6 bases). Germline values: CDR1 MDHEN, CDR2 SYDVKM. Trimming stripped 2 bases from V and 2 bases from J, with 7 bases between. The CDR3 covers 13 residues. The CDR3 region is CASSLNRAYEQYF. The CDR3 nucleotides are TGTGCCAGCAGTTTAAACAGGGCCTACGAGCAGTACTTC.

In regard to this clone: The sample holds other DNA sequences that translate to the same CDR3. J is TRBJ1-2 and V is TRBV6-1, with TRBD1 identical over 7 bases. Trimming removed 4 bases from V and 0 bases from J; junction bases left unmatched: 17. The germline V gene has CDR1 MNHNS and CDR2 SASEGT. The CDR3 is made up of 19 amino acids. The CDR3 here is CASSGDSQSQQLTNYGYTF. The CDR3 nucleotides are TGTGCCAGCAGTGGGGACAGCCAGTCCCAGCAGCTTACTAACTATGGCTACACCTTC.

This chain connects TRBV27 to TRBJ2-3; 15 bases are a match to TRBD2. The CDR3 is made up of 18 amino acids. Germline CDR1 MNHEY, CDR2 SMNVEV (reference sequence). The V gene end was trimmed by 7 bases and the J gene end by 0 bases; junction bases not matched to a gene: 8. CDR3 DNA sequence: TGTGCCAGCACCATACGGACTAGCGGGGGGGCTAGCACAGATACGCAGTATTTT. Amino acid sequence: CASTIRTSGGASTDTQYF.

The gene calls are TRBV27 and TRBJ1-4, with TRBD1 matching 12 bases. V trimming: 5 bases; J trimming: 4 bases; junction bases outside the gene matches: 14. The CDR3 spans 19 residues. The germline V gene has CDR1 MNHEY and CDR2 SMNVEV (reference sequence). The CDR3 DNA follows: TGTGCCAGCAGTCGGATCAATCGGGACAGGGGGCTAATTAATGAAAAACTGTTTTTT. It specifies CASSRINRDRGLINEKLFF.

The V and J genes are TRBV28 and TRBJ1-5; 7 bases match TRBD1. Trimming cost V 3 bases and J 3 bases; bases outside gene matches: 11. Germline-derived CDR1 and CDR2 are MDHEN and SYDVKM. The CDR3 contains 17 residues. CDR3 amino acids: CASSFTLPTGNNQPQHF. The DNA for the CDR3 is TGTGCCAGCAGTTTCACCCTCCCGACAGGGAACAATCAGCCCCAGCATTTT.

The chain combines TRBV4-1 with TRBJ2-5; D is undetermined. The length of the CDR3 is 15 residues. V lost 0 bases to trimming and J lost 2 bases, with 10 bases between them. Germline V lookup: CDR1 MGHRA, CDR2 YSYEKL. DNA for the CDR3: TGCGCCAGCAGCCAAGATCTTCTAGTACAAGAGACCCAGTACTTC. Translated, it gives CASSQDLLVQETQYF.

The chain employs TRBV5-1 and TRBJ1-1; possible D gene TRBD1, 6 bases. CDR1 is SGHRS, CDR2 YFSETQ, per germline. The CDR3 length is 15 residues. V was pared by 2 bases and J by 0 bases, with 11 bases between. CDR3 residues: CASSLAGGLNTEAFF. The CDR3, as DNA: TGCGCCAGCAGCTTAGCGGGGGGCTTGAACACTGAAGCTTTCTTT. The entire variable domain, with the rest obtained from reference TRBV5-1 and TRBJ1-1, is as follows: KAGVTQTPRYLIKTRGQQVTLSCSPISGHRSVSWYQQTPGQGLQFLFEYFSETQRNKGNFPGRFSGRQFSNSRSEMNVSTLELGDSALYLCASSLAGGLNTEAFFGQGTRLTVV.

This chain links TRBV19 with TRBJ1-2; 7 nucleotides agree with TRBD1. V shed 7 bases and J 4 bases; nucleotides not matched to a gene: 15. This CDR3 has 16 residues. Germline V gene sequence: CDR1 LNHDA, CDR2 SQIVND (reference sequence). The CDR3 coding sequence is TGTGCCAGTACGAACAGGGGAAACTTTCAAGTCTATGGCTACACCTTC. Its translation: CASTNRGNFQVYGYTF. The full variable domain, completed using reference TRBV19 and TRBJ1-2, is DGGITQSPKYLFRKEGQNVTLSCEQNLNHDAMYWYRQDPGQGLRLIYYSQIVNDFQKGDIAEGYSVSREKKESFPLTVTSAQKNPTAFYLCASTNRGNFQVYGYTFGSGTRLTVV.

In its sample, this clone was seen a few times. The V and J genes are TRBV6-5 and TRBJ2-2; D is ambiguous. The CDR3 is 16 amino acids. V dropped 0 bases and J dropped 4 bases, with 12 bases sitting between them. The germline V gene encodes CDR1 MNHEY and CDR2 SVGAGI. CDR3 nucleotide sequence: TGTGCCAGCAGTTACTCGATAGTAGTGCCCACCGGGGAGCTGTTTTTT. This translates into CASSYSIVVPTGELFF.

This clone is a singleton in its sample. This chain connects TRBV27 to TRBJ1-4; TRBD1 might be the D (5 bases). The germline V and J ends were trimmed by 1 base and 12 bases, with 18 bases remaining between them. Looked up from germline, CDR1 is MNHEY and CDR2 is SMNVEV (reference sequence). CDR3 length equals 15 residues. This CDR3 reads CASSLFSRRGEELFF. The CDR3 bases are TGTGCCAGCAGTTTATTCTCTAGGAGGGGTGAGGAACTGTTTTTT.